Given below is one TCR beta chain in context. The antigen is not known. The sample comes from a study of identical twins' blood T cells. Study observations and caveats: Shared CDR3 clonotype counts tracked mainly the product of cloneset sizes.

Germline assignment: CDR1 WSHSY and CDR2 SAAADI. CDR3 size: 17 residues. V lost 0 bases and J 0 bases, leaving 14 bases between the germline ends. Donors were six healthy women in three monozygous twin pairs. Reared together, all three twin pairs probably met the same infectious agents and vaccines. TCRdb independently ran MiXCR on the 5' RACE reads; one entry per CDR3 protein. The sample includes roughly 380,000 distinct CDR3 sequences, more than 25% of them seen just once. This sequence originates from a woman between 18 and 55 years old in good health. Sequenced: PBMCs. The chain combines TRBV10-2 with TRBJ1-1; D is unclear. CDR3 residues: CASSESMGTGLNTEAFF. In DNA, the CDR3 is TGCGCCAGCAGTGAGTCGATGGGCACGGGATTGAACACTGAAGCTTTCTTT.